A selection of T cell receptor beta chains follows, all from one sample in a study of cytomegalovirus exposure and HLA in healthy donors. The table came from immunoSEQ multiplex PCR; TCRdb's copy has only in-frame clones and leaves some out. The data contain approximately 280,000 clones, roughly 88% of them seen just once; the ten biggest clones take up 0.92%. The sequenced material came from PBMCs. All receptors derive from a young woman in good health and CMV-seronegative. Each CDR3 is given with its conserved first and last residue. D genes are given only for firm matches. The size entry is marked missing in some rows and otherwise reads once, few, many or a size class.

j_call | clone_size | d_call | v_call | cdr3_nt | cdr3_aa
TRBJ2-7 | NA | TRBD1 | TRBV5-1 | TGCGCCAGCAGCTCGCCCCGGGACAGCAAAACCTCCTACGAGCAGTACTTC | CASSSPRDSKTSYEQYF
TRBJ1-1 | NA | NA | TRBV19 | TGTGCCAGTAGTATCATCAAGAGGGTGAACACTGAAGCTTTCTTT | CASSIIKRVNTEAFF
TRBJ2-3 | NA | NA | TRBV4-3 | TGCGCCAGCAGCCGAGGGGTCGGGGGTTTCGCGGACACAGATACGCAGTATTTT | CASSRGVGGFADTDTQYF
TRBJ2-1 | once | TRBD2 | TRBV5-1 | TGCGCCACCAGACTAGCGGATAACAATGAGCAGTTCTTC | CATRLADNNEQFF
TRBJ2-1 | NA | TRBD1 | TRBV29-1 | TGCAGCGTTCAAACAGGGGGCGGGACGCATACGTTCTTC | CSVQTGGGTHTFF
TRBJ2-1 | NA | TRBD1 | TRBV5-1 | TGCGCCAGCAGCTGGACGGGGACAGTAACCTACAATGAGCAGTTCTTC | CASSWTGTVTYNEQFF
TRBJ1-2 | NA | NA | TRBV19 | TGTGCCAGTAGTGCAGGGGCCCCTCTCCACTTC | CASSAGAPLHF
TRBJ2-5 | NA | TRBD1 | TRBV28 | TGTGCCAGCAGCCCGACGGACAGGGGCCTTCAAGAGACCCAGTACTTC | CASSPTDRGLQETQYF
TRBJ1-1 | NA | NA | TRBV7-6 | TGTGCCAGCAGCTTAGTAGGTGGGGAGACAGGAACCCCTTACACTGAAGCTTTCTTT | CASSLVGGETGTPYTEAFF
TRBJ1-6 | NA | NA | TRBV6-4 | TGTGCCAGCAGTGCGGGGGTCGGGGATTCACCCCTCCACTTT | CASSAGVGDSPLHF
TRBJ1-3 | NA | NA | TRBV7-9 | TGTGCCAGCAGCTTAGAATCGGTCCGCTCTGGAAACACCATATATTTT | CASSLESVRSGNTIYF
TRBJ2-2 | NA | NA | TRBV25-1 | TGTGCCAGCAGTGGGGAACAGGGGACTCTAGACACCGGGGAGCTGTTTTTT | CASSGEQGTLDTGELFF
TRBJ2-5 | once | NA | TRBV11-2 | TGTGCCAGCAGCTTAGGGAATAGACAGGAGACCCAGTACTTC | CASSLGNRQETQYF
TRBJ1-2 | NA | NA | TRBV19 | TGTGCCTCTGTCCGGGACACCTCTTTTCTCTATGGCTACACCTTC | CASVRDTSFLYGYTF
TRBJ2-7 | NA | TRBD2 | TRBV6-5 | TGTGCCAGCAGTTATGAAGCGGGAGTTTACGAGCAGTACTTC | CASSYEAGVYEQYF
TRBJ1-2 | NA | NA | TRBV28 | TGTGCCAGCAGCCTTAGCCGGAGTGGCTACACCTTC | CASSLSRSGYTF
TRBJ1-1 | NA | NA | TRBV5-6 | TGTGCCAGCAGCTTGCTTCCGAACACTGAAGCTTTCTTT | CASSLLPNTEAFF
TRBJ2-3 | once | TRBD1 | TRBV10-3 | TGTGCCATCAACTGGGACAGGGGGCCGACAGATACGCAGTATTTT | CAINWDRGPTDTQYF
TRBJ2-7 | NA | TRBD2 | TRBV18 | TGTGCCAGCTCAGAACTGCTAGCGGGAGGGCACGAGCAGTACTTC | CASSELLAGGHEQYF
TRBJ2-7 | NA | TRBD2 | TRBV28 | TGTGCCAGCAGACCTACTAGCGGGACCTACGAGCAGTACTTC | CASRPTSGTYEQYF
TRBJ2-4 | few | NA | TRBV5-6 | TGTGCCAGCAGCTTGATAGGGGAAGAAAACATTCAGTACTTC | CASSLIGEENIQYF
TRBJ2-7 | NA | TRBD1 | TRBV28 | TGTGCCAGCAGAAAAGGACAGGGGGCGTCCTACGAGCAGTACTTC | CASRKGQGASYEQYF
TRBJ2-3 | NA | TRBD1 | TRBV6-5 | TGTGCCAGCAGTTACCCGGACAGGGGGGTTAGAGATACGCAGTATTTT | CASSYPDRGVRDTQYF
TRBJ2-7 | NA | NA | TRBV7-8 | TGTGCCAGCAGCTTAGTTGGGGGCGGTAACTCCTACGAGCAGTACTTC | CASSLVGGGNSYEQYF
TRBJ2-2 | NA | TRBD1 | TRBV9 | TGTGCCAGCAGCGTAGAGGGGACAGGGGTCGGGAACACCGGGGAGCTGTTTTTT | CASSVEGTGVGNTGELFF
TRBJ1-1 | NA | NA | TRBV5-4 | TGTGCCAGCAGCTTTCGGGTTAGCACTGAAGCTTTCTTT | CASSFRVSTEAFF
TRBJ2-3 | NA | NA | TRBV5-4 | TGTGCCAGCAGCCGCGCCAGGGGTCTCACAGATACGCAGTATTTT | CASSRARGLTDTQYF
TRBJ2-1 | NA | NA | TRBV10-3 | TGTGCCATCAAAATGGGCGACAATGAGCAGTTCTTC | CAIKMGDNEQFF
TRBJ2-6 | NA | NA | TRBV19 | TGTGCCAGTAGTTATGGCAGTCCCTCTGGGGCCAACGTCCTGACTTTC | CASSYGSPSGANVLTF
TRBJ1-1 | NA | NA | TRBV29-1 | TGCAGCGTTGGGGCTACTGAAGCTTTCTTT | CSVGATEAFF
TRBJ1-2 | NA | NA | TRBV6-6 | TGTGCCAGCAGCTCCAGGACACCTTCATATGGCTACACCTTC | CASSSRTPSYGYTF
TRBJ2-1 | NA | NA | TRBV7-6 | TGTGCCAGCTGGCAGGGTGAGGAGCAGTTCTTC | CASWQGEEQFF
TRBJ2-7 | once | NA | TRBV7-6 | TGTGCCAGCAGCTCCTCCCTATACGAGCAGTACTTC | CASSSSLYEQYF
TRBJ2-5 | few | TRBD1 | TRBV18 | TGTGCCAGCTCACCAACCGGGACAGGGGAGACCCAGTACTTC | CASSPTGTGETQYF
TRBJ2-7 | NA | NA | TRBV11-2 | TGTGCCAGCAGCTCTCTCCAGGACAGCTCCTACGAGCAGTACTTC | CASSSLQDSSYEQYF
TRBJ2-3 | NA | NA | TRBV14 | TGTGCCAGCAGCGGCGGGGCTTTCACAGATACGCAGTATTTT | CASSGGAFTDTQYF
TRBJ1-1 | NA | NA | TRBV5-6 | TGTGCCAGCAGCTTGGATCAGGGGTGGAGGACTGAAGCTTTCTTT | CASSLDQGWRTEAFF
TRBJ2-1 | NA | TRBD2 | TRBV11-2 | TGTGCCAGCAGCTCCCTGGCTAGCGGTAGCTCCTACAATGAGCAGTTCTTC | CASSSLASGSSYNEQFF
TRBJ1-1 | NA | NA | TRBV11-2 | TGTGCCAGCAGCTTAGGAGTTGAAGCTTTCTTT | CASSLGVEAFF
TRBJ1-4 | once | TRBD1 | TRBV6-1 | TGTGCCAGCAGTGAAGCGGGGACAGGGCGAGAAAAACTGTTTTTT | CASSEAGTGREKLFF
TRBJ2-7 | many | TRBD2 | TRBV4-3 | TGCGCCAGCAGCCAAGAGGGGAGGGACCCCTACGAGCAGTACTTC | CASSQEGRDPYEQYF
TRBJ1-2 | NA | NA | TRBV5-4 | TGTGCCAGCAGCTTAGGTCAGGGGCCTGGGCCCAACTATGGCTACACCTTC | CASSLGQGPGPNYGYTF
TRBJ2-7 | NA | NA | TRBV7-3 | TGTGCCAGCAGCTTGAGGACCGAGGGTCTCTTC | CASSLRTEGLF
TRBJ2-7 | NA | TRBD1 | TRBV30 | TGTGCCTGGAGTTGTCCCGGGACAGGCGTCACTTCCTACGAGCAGTACTTC | CAWSCPGTGVTSYEQYF
TRBJ2-1 | once | TRBD2 | TRBV7-9 | TGTGCCAGCAGCTCGAGGACTAGCGGGAACAATGAGCAGTTCTTC | CASSSRTSGNNEQFF
TRBJ2-7 | few | NA | TRBV5-6 | TGTGCCAGCAGTCGTGGGGACTCCGAGGAGTACTTC | CASSRGDSEEYF
TRBJ1-2 | few | NA | TRBV4-2 | TGTGCCAGCAGCCAAGAAGGAGGGAACTATGGCTACACCTTC | CASSQEGGNYGYTF
TRBJ1-1 | NA | NA | TRBV28 | TGTGCCAGCAGTCGACGTCAGGGGAGGAACACTGAAGCTTTCTTT | CASSRRQGRNTEAFF
TRBJ1-3 | NA | TRBD1 | TRBV7-3 | TGTGCCAGCAGCGGGCGCACAGGGGGCGCAAGGCGTATCCCTGGAAACACCATATATTTT | CASSGRTGGARRIPGNTIYF
TRBJ1-1 | NA | NA | TRBV28 | TGTGCCAGCAGCCGCCGGGGGGGACCCACTGAAGCTTTCTTT | CASSRRGGPTEAFF